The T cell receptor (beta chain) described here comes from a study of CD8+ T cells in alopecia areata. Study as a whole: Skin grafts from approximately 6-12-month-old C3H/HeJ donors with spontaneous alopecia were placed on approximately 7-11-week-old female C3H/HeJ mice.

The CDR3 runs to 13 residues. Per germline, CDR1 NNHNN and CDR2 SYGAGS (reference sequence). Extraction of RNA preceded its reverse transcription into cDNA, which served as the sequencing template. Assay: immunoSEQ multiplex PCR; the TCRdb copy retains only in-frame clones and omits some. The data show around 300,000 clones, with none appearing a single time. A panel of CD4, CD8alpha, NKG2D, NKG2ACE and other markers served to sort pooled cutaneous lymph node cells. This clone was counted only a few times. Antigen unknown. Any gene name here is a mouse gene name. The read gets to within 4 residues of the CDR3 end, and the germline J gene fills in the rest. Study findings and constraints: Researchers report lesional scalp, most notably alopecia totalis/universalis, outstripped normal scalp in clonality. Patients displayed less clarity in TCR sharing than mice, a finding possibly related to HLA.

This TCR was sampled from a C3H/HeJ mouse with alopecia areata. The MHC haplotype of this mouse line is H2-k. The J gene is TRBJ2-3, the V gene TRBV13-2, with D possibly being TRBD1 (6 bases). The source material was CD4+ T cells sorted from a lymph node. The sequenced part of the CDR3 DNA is TGTGCCAGCGGTGATACAGGGTTAGAA. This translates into CASGDTGLE. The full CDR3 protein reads CASGDTGLETLYF.